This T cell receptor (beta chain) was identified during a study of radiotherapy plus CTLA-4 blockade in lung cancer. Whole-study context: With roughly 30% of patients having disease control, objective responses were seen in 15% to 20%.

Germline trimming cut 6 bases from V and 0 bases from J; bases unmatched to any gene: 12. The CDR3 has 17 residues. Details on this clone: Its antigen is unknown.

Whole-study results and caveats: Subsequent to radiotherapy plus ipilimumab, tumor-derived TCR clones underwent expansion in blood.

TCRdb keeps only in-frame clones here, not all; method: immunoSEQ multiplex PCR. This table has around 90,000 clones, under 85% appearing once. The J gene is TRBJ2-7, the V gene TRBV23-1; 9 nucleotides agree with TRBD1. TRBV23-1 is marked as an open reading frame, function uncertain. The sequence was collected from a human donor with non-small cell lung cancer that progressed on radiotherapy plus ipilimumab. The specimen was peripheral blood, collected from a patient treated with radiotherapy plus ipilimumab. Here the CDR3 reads CASSPPGTGSSSYEQYF. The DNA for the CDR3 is TGCGCCAGCAGCCCACCCGGGACAGGGTCGAGCTCCTACGAGCAGTACTTC.